This T cell receptor (beta chain) was retrieved from a study of spatial heterogeneity in lung cancer. Overall study findings and caveats: Ubiquitous and regional nonsynonymous mutations were each tracked by the matching count of ubiquitous or regional expanded TCRs. Counts of expanded alpha and beta TCRs within tumors tracked the tumor nonsynonymous mutation count.

The CDR3 consists of 14 residues. Germline V CDR1 and CDR2: KGHSH, LQKENI. The V end was cut by 6 bases, the J end by 4 bases, with 15 bases between. This clonotype was counted ten times or more. Antigen: not known. TCRdb itself ran the 5' RACE reads through MiXCR, one entry per CDR3 protein. The data hold some 23,000 distinct CDR3 sequences, with under 9% observed a single time. The time point: sample taken at primary tumor resection. The cohort: approximately 66 early-stage, untreated non-small cell lung cancer patients. No cells were sorted before sequencing. The whole RNA sequenced was extracted from tumor, nontumor lung or frozen PBMC.

This TCR was sampled from a male donor with early-stage non-small cell lung cancer. Sequences were derived from lung tumor tissue, sampled at surgery. V usage is TRBV18 and J usage is TRBJ1-1; weak D call: TRBD1 (5 bases). The CDR3 DNA sequence: TGTGCCAGCTCCCTGAGAGAGGGGAGCACTGAAGCTTTCTTT. It translates to CASSLREGSTEAFF.